Listed below are T cell receptor beta chains from one sample, sequenced in a study of CD8+ T cells in alopecia areata. Measured with immunoSEQ multiplex PCR; TCRdb has only the in-frame clones, and not every one. The data show about 170,000 clones, approximately 65% seen once. Sequenced material: CD8+ T cells sorted from blood, taken at week 0. The receptor set was obtained from a human donor with alopecia areata. The CDR3 runs from the conserved cysteine through the conserved F or W.

cdr3_length: 15
v_call: TRBV5-1
j_call: TRBJ1-2
cdr3_aa: CASSKDQGAGYGYTF

cdr3_length: 15
v_call: TRBV7-6
j_call: TRBJ2-1
cdr3_aa: CASSIGQEVIDEQFF

cdr3_length: 13
v_call: TRBV6-5
j_call: TRBJ2-7
cdr3_aa: CASSYGTDYEQYF

cdr3_length: 20
v_call: TRBV4-1
j_call: TRBJ2-5
cdr3_aa: CASSRAGTSGGRTYPETQYF

cdr3_length: 10
v_call: TRBV2
j_call: TRBJ1-1
cdr3_aa: CATWVRGAFF

cdr3_length: 14
v_call: TRBV7-7
j_call: TRBJ1-1
cdr3_aa: CASSDGQKNTEAFF

cdr3_length: 11
v_call: TRBV29-1
j_call: TRBJ1-2
cdr3_aa: CSVEDQGGFTF

cdr3_length: 14
v_call: TRBV10-3
j_call: TRBJ2-6
cdr3_aa: CAISEDSGANVLTF

cdr3_length: 15
v_call: TRBV6-4
j_call: TRBJ2-1
cdr3_aa: CASRRSGGANNEQFF

cdr3_length: 17
v_call: TRBV13
j_call: TRBJ2-7
cdr3_aa: CASSLPPPGTRNYEQYF

cdr3_length: 15
v_call: TRBV30
j_call: TRBJ1-1
cdr3_aa: CAWSAVAGGYTEAFF

cdr3_length: 15
v_call: TRBV9
j_call: TRBJ2-7
cdr3_aa: CASSVGTGSSYEQYF

cdr3_length: 12
v_call: TRBV6-5
j_call: TRBJ2-1
cdr3_aa: CASSYGDNEQFF

cdr3_length: 15
v_call: TRBV29-1
j_call: TRBJ2-1
cdr3_aa: CSVEASGGASNEQFF

cdr3_length: 13
v_call: TRBV5-1
j_call: TRBJ1-3
cdr3_aa: CASSGNSRNTIYF

cdr3_length: 10
v_call: TRBV9
j_call: TRBJ1-2
cdr3_aa: CASSGGGYTF

cdr3_length: 14
v_call: TRBV25-1
j_call: TRBJ1-6
cdr3_aa: CASRLCSYNSPLHF

cdr3_length: 16
v_call: TRBV6-1
j_call: TRBJ2-1
cdr3_aa: CASSEAAGGSYNEQFF

cdr3_length: 13
v_call: TRBV5-1
j_call: TRBJ2-1
cdr3_aa: CASSPDRGNEQFF

cdr3_length: 15
v_call: TRBV9
j_call: TRBJ2-5
cdr3_aa: CASSELPGGSETQYF

cdr3_length: 13
v_call: TRBV30
j_call: TRBJ2-3
cdr3_aa: CAWSPAGGDTQYF

cdr3_length: 15
v_call: TRBV6-5
j_call: TRBJ1-5
cdr3_aa: CASSYSSRVNQPQHF

cdr3_length: 13
v_call: TRBV30
j_call: TRBJ1-2
cdr3_aa: CAWSPRGSYGYTF

cdr3_length: 18
v_call: TRBV5-6
j_call: TRBJ2-1
cdr3_aa: CASSLRRGQDLGHNEQFF